The rows below give T cell receptor beta chains drawn from one sample of a study of OX40 agonist ivuxolimab in advanced cancers. Assay: immunoSEQ multiplex PCR; the TCRdb copy retains only in-frame clones and omits some. The data hold tens of thousands of clones, with roughly 90% observed a single time. The specimen was CD4+ or CD8+ T cells sorted from blood, collected in a trial of the OX40 agonist ivuxolimab. The receptors derive from an adult with an advanced solid tumor such as melanoma, head and neck, liver or kidney cancer. CDR3s include the opening cysteine and the closing phenylalanine or tryptophan. D genes are given only for firm matches. Size is omitted from some rows. Given values are once, few, many or a class for expanded clones.

cdr3_aa cdr3_nt j_call v_call d_call clone_size
CASRLGTSETQYF TGTGCCAGCAGACTCGGGACTTCAGAGACCCAGTACTTC TRBJ2-5 TRBV7-6 NA NA
CASSESFLSTDTQYF TGCGCCAGCAGTGAGTCTTTTCTTAGCACAGATACGCAGTATTTT TRBJ2-3 TRBV10-1 NA NA
CASSTGQGINEQYF TGTGCCAGTAGTACGGGACAGGGGATCAACGAGCAGTACTTC TRBJ2-7 TRBV19 TRBD1 NA
CASSAQGEDEQYF TGCGCCAGCAGCGCACAGGGCGAGGACGAGCAGTACTTC TRBJ2-7 TRBV5-4 NA NA
CASSHNGGAEDTQYF TGCGCCAGCAGCCACAACGGGGGGGCCGAAGATACGCAGTATTTT TRBJ2-3 TRBV4-3 TRBD2 NA
CASSVQDWAADRTDTQYF TGTGCCAGCAGCGTCCAGGACTGGGCGGCGGATCGCACAGATACGCAGTATTTT TRBJ2-3 TRBV9 NA NA
CASSFGQGAVYEQYF TGTGCCAGCAGCTTCGGGCAGGGGGCCGTCTACGAGCAGTACTTC TRBJ2-7 TRBV11-2 TRBD1 NA
CASSQDSFGTPQYGYTF TGCGCCAGCAGCCAAGATTCTTTCGGGACACCACAATATGGCTACACCTTC TRBJ1-2 TRBV4-1 NA NA
CASSFLSGLTYEQYF TGCGCCAGCAGCTTTTTATCAGGATTAACCTACGAGCAGTACTTC TRBJ2-7 TRBV5-1 NA NA
CASSQDGTATGELFF TGCGCCAGCAGCCAAGATGGGACAGCCACCGGGGAGCTGTTTTTT TRBJ2-2 TRBV4-3 TRBD1 NA
CAVEDREYTEAFF TGTGCCGTGGAGGACAGGGAGTACACTGAAGCTTTCTTT TRBJ1-1 TRBV6-5 TRBD1 NA
CASSQLLDEQYF TGCGCCAGCAGCCAGCTTTTGGACGAGCAGTACTTC TRBJ2-7 TRBV5-1 NA NA
CASSQDRPSTDTQYF TGCGCCAGCAGCCAGGACAGACCTAGCACAGATACGCAGTATTTT TRBJ2-3 TRBV5-1 NA once
CASSLYRDQPQHF TGTGCCAGCAGCTTATATCGAGATCAGCCCCAGCATTTT TRBJ1-5 TRBV7-8 NA NA
CASSLPTEYTEAFF TGTGCCAGCAGCTTGCCGACCGAGTACACTGAAGCTTTCTTT TRBJ1-1 TRBV5-8 NA NA
CASSEGRGRDYTF TGTGCCAGCAGTGAAGGCAGGGGGCGAGACTACACCTTC TRBJ1-2 TRBV2 TRBD1 NA
CASSFRRDTSWETQYF TGTGCCAGCAGCTTTAGAAGGGACACTTCGTGGGAGACCCAGTACTTC TRBJ2-5 TRBV13 NA NA
CASSPDRNYGYTF TGTGCCAGCAGCCCCGACAGGAACTATGGCTACACCTTC TRBJ1-2 TRBV13 NA NA
CASSLRGGEETQYF TGTGCCAGCAGCTTGCGGGGAGGGGAAGAGACCCAGTACTTC TRBJ2-5 TRBV13 TRBD2 NA
CASSQTGGLGTEAFF TGCGCCAGCAGCCAAACGGGGGGGCTAGGCACTGAAGCTTTCTTT TRBJ1-1 TRBV4-1 NA NA
CASSVLGTGSGNTIYF TGTGCCAGCAGCGTCCTTGGGACAGGGTCTGGAAACACCATATATTTT TRBJ1-3 TRBV9 TRBD1 NA
CSVPSRDREGYTF TGCAGCGTACCCTCCCGGGACAGGGAAGGCTACACCTTC TRBJ1-2 TRBV29-1 TRBD1 once
CASSGWEMNTEAFF TGTGCCAGCAGCGGTTGGGAGATGAACACTGAAGCTTTCTTT TRBJ1-1 TRBV9 NA NA
CASSLDTGGSAGTDTQYF TGTGCCAGCAGCTTAGACACCGGGGGGTCTGCTGGCACAGATACGCAGTATTTT TRBJ2-3 TRBV7-9 TRBD2 NA
CSALTGGPHNEQFF TGCAGCGCCCTGACAGGGGGTCCTCACAATGAGCAGTTCTTC TRBJ2-1 TRBV29-1 TRBD1 NA
CASSSSGRTGANVLTF TGCGCCAGCAGCTCCAGCGGGAGGACTGGGGCCAACGTCCTGACTTTC TRBJ2-6 TRBV5-1 TRBD2 once
CASTRGGQFTEAFF TGTGCCAGCACAAGGGGGGGGCAGTTTACTGAAGCTTTCTTT TRBJ1-1 TRBV7-2 NA NA
CASSFGWGTEAFF TGCGCCAGCAGCTTCGGTTGGGGGACTGAAGCTTTCTTT TRBJ1-1 TRBV5-1 NA NA
CASSLGSLSTDTQYF TGTGCCAGCAGCTTAGGGTCTCTCAGCACAGATACGCAGTATTTT TRBJ2-3 TRBV11-3 NA NA
CASSPSTPRYGANVLTF TGCGCCAGCAGCCCTAGTACACCTCGGTATGGGGCCAACGTCCTGACTTTC TRBJ2-6 TRBV4-1 NA NA
CASSYTGATNEKLFF TGTGCCAGCAGTTACACCGGGGCAACTAATGAAAAACTGTTTTTT TRBJ1-4 TRBV6-6 NA NA
CASSSDREENGELFF TGTGCCAGCAGCTCGGACAGGGAGGAGAACGGGGAGCTGTTTTTT TRBJ2-2 TRBV5-6 TRBD1 once
CASRVEGGGLPAFF TGTGCCAGCAGGGTCGAGGGGGGGGGTTTACCCGCTTTCTTT TRBJ1-1 TRBV6-5 NA NA
CASSSPAAPYNEQFF TGTGCCAGCAGCTCCCCAGCGGCTCCCTACAATGAGCAGTTCTTC TRBJ2-1 TRBV11-3 NA NA
CASSLAMGLSYNEQFF TGTGCCAGCAGCTTGGCAATGGGGCTCTCCTACAATGAGCAGTTCTTC TRBJ2-1 TRBV5-5 NA NA
CASSHRLNPEAFF TGTGCCAGCAGCCATAGATTAAACCCTGAAGCTTTCTTT TRBJ1-1 TRBV7-9 NA NA